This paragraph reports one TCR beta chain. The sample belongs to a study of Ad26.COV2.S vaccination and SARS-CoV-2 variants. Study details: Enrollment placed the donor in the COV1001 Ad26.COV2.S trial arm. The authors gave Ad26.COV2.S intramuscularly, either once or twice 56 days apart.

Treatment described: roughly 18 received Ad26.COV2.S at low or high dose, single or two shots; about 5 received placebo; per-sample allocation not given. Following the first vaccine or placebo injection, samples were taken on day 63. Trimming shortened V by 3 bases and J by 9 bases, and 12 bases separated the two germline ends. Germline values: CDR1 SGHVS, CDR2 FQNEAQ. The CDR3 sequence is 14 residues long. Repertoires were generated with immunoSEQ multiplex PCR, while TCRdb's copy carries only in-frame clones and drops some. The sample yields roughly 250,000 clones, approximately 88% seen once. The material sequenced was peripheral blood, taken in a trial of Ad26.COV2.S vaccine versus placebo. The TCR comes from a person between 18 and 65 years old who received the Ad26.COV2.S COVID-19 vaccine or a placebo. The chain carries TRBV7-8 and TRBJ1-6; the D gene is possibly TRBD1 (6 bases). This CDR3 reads CASSFYREGSPLHF. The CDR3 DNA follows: TGTGCCAGCAGCTTCTACAGGGAGGGTTCACCCCTCCACTTT.